One and the same sample provided the 30 T cell receptor beta chains below, sequenced in a study of cytomegalovirus exposure and HLA in healthy donors. The primer mix had 60 Vbeta and 13 Jbeta primers. TCRdb's table, derived via immunoSEQ multiplex PCR, lists solely in-frame clones and lacks some. The sample has 50,000 or so clones; around 73% are singletons. The sequenced sample consisted of PBMCs. These receptors came from a woman aged 40 to 50 in good health and CMV-seropositive.

The J gene is TRBJ1-5, the V gene TRBV19; 8 bases align to TRBD1. The V gene's germline CDR1 is LNHDA and CDR2 SQIVND (reference sequence). The CDR3 spans 14 residues. The ends lost 5 bases at V and 5 bases at J; junction bases unmatched: 5. Here the CDR3 DNA reads TGTGCCAGTAGTGTGGGACAGGTCTATCAGCCCCAGCATTTT. This encodes CASSVGQVYQPQHF.

This chain links TRBV11-2 with TRBJ1-6; no clear D gene. The CDR3 has 12 amino acids. Per the germline V gene, CDR1 is SGHAT and CDR2 is FQNNGV. V was pared by 1 base and J by 13 bases, with 8 bases between. This CDR3 is CASSLGPRPLHF. CDR3 coding DNA: TGTGCCAGCAGCTTAGGCCCCCGGCCCCTCCACTTT.

This chain uses TRBV9 with TRBJ1-2; a weak D match, TRBD1 (6 bases). V was cut by 3 bases and J by 6 bases, with 15 bases left in between. Looked up from germline, CDR1 is SGDLS and CDR2 is YYNGEE. The CDR3 is 14 residues long. CDR3 amino acids: CASSAARGWNGYTF. The CDR3 DNA reads TGTGCCAGCAGCGCAGCCAGGGGTTGGAATGGCTACACCTTC.

The chain employs TRBV7-2 and TRBJ2-1, with 12 bases lining up with TRBD2. CDR1 and CDR2 (germline): SGHTA, FQGNSA. Trimming removed 2 bases from V and 5 bases from J; junction bases left unmatched: 4. This CDR3 has 16 residues. For the CDR3, the DNA is TGTGCCAGCAGCTTACTTGGACTAGCGGGGAACAATGAGCAGTTCTTC. This encodes CASSLLGLAGNNEQFF.

The chain is built from TRBV6-5 and TRBJ2-5, with D perhaps matching TRBD1 (6 bases). There are 14 residues in the CDR3. CDR1 and CDR2 from the germline V gene are MNHEY and SVGAGI. V was clipped by 10 bases and J by 1 base, with 16 bases between them. CDR3 nucleotides: TGTGCCACCGGACCGACAGGTCGCCAAGAGACCCAGTACTTC. It encodes CATGPTGRQETQYF.

This clone was seen a single time. V usage is TRBV10-3 and J usage is TRBJ1-2; D remains ambiguous. CDR1 ENHRY and CDR2 SYGVKD come from the germline V gene. Trimming took 3 bases from V and 8 from J, leaving 13 bases between them. This CDR3 comprises 13 residues. The CDR3 DNA reads TGTGCCATCAGTGAATCTCGGGGAAGCGGCTACACCTTC. Translation gives CAISESRGSGYTF.

This chain links TRBV2 with TRBJ2-7; 12 positions agree with TRBD1. Germline CDR1 SNHLY, CDR2 FYNNEI. Trimming removed 5 bases from V and 6 bases from J; junction bases left unmatched: 14. This CDR3 contains 17 residues. Here the CDR3 reads CASSNPGQGASRVEQYF. For the CDR3, the DNA is TGTGCCAGCAGTAATCCGGGACAGGGGGCATCTCGGGTCGAGCAGTACTTC.

The chain links TRBV28 to TRBJ1-2; TRBD1 is a possible D gene (5 bases). The germline gives CDR1 MDHEN, CDR2 SYDVKM. There are 11 residues in the CDR3. The CDR3 nucleotides read TGTGCGGATCTTGGGGCCGGGGGCTACACCTTC. Its translation is CADLGAGGYTF.

The rearrangement uses TRBV5-1 and TRBJ1-2, with D perhaps TRBD1 (5 bases). The V end lost 1 base, the J end lost 8 bases, and 12 bases lay between the germline ends. The CDR3 loop spans 13 amino acids. Germline V gives CDR1 SGHRS, CDR2 YFSETQ. As DNA, the CDR3 is TGCGCCAGCAGCTTGTTGGGGGGTCGCGGCTACACCTTC. Encoded protein: CASSLLGGRGYTF.

The CDR3 loop reads CASLPGHLNTEAFF. The CDR3 region has the DNA TGCGCCAGCTTACCGGGACACCTGAACACTGAAGCTTTCTTT. The V gene is TRBV10-1, the J gene TRBJ1-1; a weak D match, TRBD1 (6 bases). Per germline, CDR1 WNHNN and CDR2 SYGVQD (reference sequence). The CDR3 totals 14 residues. Trimming left V 8 bases short and J 0 bases short, with 13 bases between.

This chain uses TRBV25-1 with TRBJ1-2; 10 bases align to TRBD1. Trimming took 7 bases from V and 8 from J; bases not matched to a gene: 4. Germline V gene lookup returns CDR1 MGHDK and CDR2 SYGVNS. The CDR3 has 12 amino acids. CDR3 nucleotide sequence: TGTGCCAGCACGGGACAGGGGTACGGCTACACCTTC. Protein sequence: CASTGQGYGYTF.

The chain combines TRBV5-1 with TRBJ2-3; 8 bases map to TRBD1. Germline assignment: CDR1 SGHRS and CDR2 YFSETQ. CDR3 length: 14 residues. Losses at the gene ends were 3 bases for V and 4 bases for J; bases not matched to a gene: 4. The CDR3 reads CASSYRTGSDTQYF. CDR3 DNA: TGCGCCAGCAGCTACAGGACAGGGTCAGATACGCAGTATTTT.

CDR3 protein: CASGLHRAGTEAFF. CDR3 nucleotides: TGTGCCAGCGGCCTTCACAGGGCCGGCACTGAAGCTTTCTTT. The chain has TRBV6-5 and TRBJ1-1; the D gene is possibly TRBD1 (6 bases). V dropped 8 bases and J dropped 4 bases, with 17 bases sitting between them. The germline V gene encodes CDR1 MNHEY and CDR2 SVGAGI. This CDR3 contains 14 residues.

The chain has TRBV5-1 and TRBJ2-1, with D uncertain. CDR3 length equals 12 residues. CDR1 is SGHRS and CDR2 is YFSETQ in the germline V gene. The V gene lost 0 bases and the J gene lost 13 bases, with 11 bases spanning the gap. In DNA form, the CDR3 reads TGCGCCAGCAGCTTGGCCGGAGACGTACAGTTCTTC. Its protein product is CASSLAGDVQFF.

CDR3 region: CAIRGTGVWETQYF. In nucleotides, the CDR3 is TGTGCCATCAGGGGCACAGGGGTTTGGGAGACCCAGTACTTC. The chain combines TRBV10-3 with TRBJ2-5, with 7 bases that match TRBD1. Per germline, CDR1 ENHRY and CDR2 SYGVKD. This CDR3 has 14 amino acids. Unmatched junction bases numbered 9, after V lost 6 bases and J lost 5 bases.

As for this clone: A read error may produce the germline difference seen at one junction end. In DNA form, the CDR3 reads TGTACCAGCAGCGTAGGTAGCGGCGACCGCTACGAGCAGTACTTC. Its protein is CTSSVGSGDRYEQYF. This chain links TRBV9 with TRBJ2-7, with a weak D call TRBD2 (6 bases). The CDR3 totals 15 residues. Germline-derived CDR1 and CDR2 are SGDLS and YYNGEE.

The gene calls are TRBV5-1 and TRBJ2-7; D remains unclear. Germline V gene data show CDR1 as SGHRS and CDR2 as YFSETQ. This CDR3 region has 13 residues. The V end was cut by 0 bases, the J end by 7 bases, with 11 bases between. CDR3 sequence: CASSLAVNGEQYF. CDR3 sequence (DNA): TGCGCCAGCAGCTTGGCCGTAAACGGTGAGCAGTACTTC.

This chain connects TRBV7-8 to TRBJ2-7; D perhaps matches TRBD1 (6 bases). The V end was cut by 5 bases, the J end by 2 bases, with 13 bases between. The CDR3 totals 14 residues. Germline CDR1 SGHVS, CDR2 FQNEAQ. In DNA, the CDR3 is TGTGCCAGCAGCCCGGGACATACGGCCTACGAGCAGTACTTC. Translated, it gives CASSPGHTAYEQYF.

The chain combines TRBV5-4 with TRBJ1-6; D is perhaps TRBD1 (6 bases). Trimming pared 0 bases from V and 5 bases from J, leaving 9 bases between. The CDR3 covers 15 residues. CDR1 SGHNT and CDR2 YYREEE come from the germline V gene (reference sequence). The CDR3 is CASSLDRVNNSPLHF. The CDR3 nucleotides read TGTGCCAGCAGCTTGGACAGGGTCAATAATTCACCCCTCCACTTT.

The chain recombines TRBV15 with TRBJ2-3, with a possible D match to TRBD2 (7 bases). This CDR3 has 14 residues. CDR1 and CDR2 from the germline V gene are LNHNV and YYDKDF (reference sequence). Trimming removed 5 bases from V and 3 bases from J, with 12 bases in between. The CDR3, as DNA: TGTGCCACCAGCCGAGGGGGGGGTACAGATACGCAGTATTTT. Protein: CATSRGGGTDTQYF.

The chain couples TRBV7-2 to TRBJ2-5; tentative D call: TRBD1 (6 bases). From germline, CDR1 is SGHTA and CDR2 FQGNSA. The CDR3 has 14 residues. Trimming stripped 1 base from V and 4 bases from J, with 10 bases between. The CDR3 nucleotides are TGTGCCAGCAGCTTAGAGGGCAGGGGAGAGACCCAGTACTTC. Protein product: CASSLEGRGETQYF.

The chain uses TRBV20-1 and TRBJ2-7, with D hard to call. The CDR3 sequence is 11 residues long. With 1 base removed from V and 6 bases from J, the gap between germline ends came to 7 bases. The germline CDR1 and CDR2 sequences are DFQATT and SNEGSKA (reference sequence). The CDR3 loop reads CSARVEREQYF. CDR3 DNA sequence: TGCAGTGCTAGAGTGGAGCGCGAGCAGTACTTC.

This chain links TRBV2 with TRBJ1-5, with D possibly TRBD1 on 6 matching bases. V shed 1 base and J shed 7 bases, with 11 bases lying between them. The CDR3 contains 14 residues. Germline V gene data show CDR1 as SNHLY and CDR2 as FYNNEI. CDR3 bases: TGTGCCAGCAGTGAAGTCTTCCAGGGGCAGCCCCAGCATTTT. Translating it yields CASSEVFQGQPQHF.

In this sample, this clone turned up a few times. The rearrangement links TRBV5-1 to TRBJ2-5, with D perhaps TRBD2 (6 bases). Per germline, CDR1 SGHRS and CDR2 YFSETQ. V lost 4 bases and J 2 bases, leaving 15 bases between the germline ends. CDR3 length: 15 residues. The CDR3 DNA reads TGCGCCAGCAGCCTCTCCCTGGGGGGACAAGAGACCCAGTACTTC. It specifies CASSLSLGGQETQYF. Full variable domain (missing parts from reference TRBV5-1 and TRBJ2-5): KAGVTQTPRYLIKTRGQQVTLSCSPISGHRSVSWYQQTPGQGLQFLFEYFSETQRNKGNFPGRFSGRQFSNSRSEMNVSTLELGDSALYLCASSLSLGGQETQYFGPGTRLLVL.

The V gene is TRBV5-6, the J gene TRBJ2-5, with TRBD1 matching over 8 bases. The V segment lost 4 bases and the J segment 4 bases; nucleotides outside the gene matches: 3. The germline CDR1 and CDR2 sequences are SGHDT and YYEEEE. The CDR3 consists of 13 residues. The CDR3 here is CASSRGQGETQYF. The DNA of the CDR3 is TGTGCCAGCAGCCGCGGACAGGGAGAGACCCAGTACTTC.

This chain uses TRBV7-2 with TRBJ2-2; D remains unclear. Trimming removed 4 bases at V and 5 bases at J, with 2 bases between. Germline-derived CDR1 and CDR2 are SGHTA and FQGNSA. The CDR3 length is 11 residues. Written as DNA, the CDR3 is TGTGCCAGCAGCTCAACCGGGGAGCTGTTTTTT. The encoded protein is CASSSTGELFF.

The genes are TRBV5-1 and TRBJ2-6, with TRBD1 as a possible D gene (6 bases). CDR1 is SGHRS and CDR2 is YFSETQ in the germline V gene. Trimming removed 7 bases at V and 2 bases at J, with 10 bases between. The CDR3 is made up of 14 amino acids. CDR3 bases: TGCGCCAGCCGGGACACCACTGGGGCCAACGTCCTGACTTTC. Its translation is CASRDTTGANVLTF.

V and J are TRBV5-1 and TRBJ2-1; TRBD2 matches at 12 bases. After removal of 6 bases from V and 13 bases from J, the junction contained 8 bases not matched to a gene. The CDR3 runs 13 residues. Looked up from germline, CDR1 is SGHRS and CDR2 is YFSETQ. The CDR3 DNA reads as TGCGCCAGCATTGAGTCTAGCGGGGGGGACCAGTTCTTC. Protein sequence: CASIESSGGDQFF.

The chain recombines TRBV6-1 with TRBJ1-2; D gene ambiguous. V was clipped by 6 bases and J by 4 bases, with 6 bases between them. CDR1 and CDR2 (germline): MNHNS, SASEGT. The CDR3 covers 11 residues. The CDR3 DNA is TGTGCCAGCAGCCTTATCTATGGCTACACCTTC. This codes for CASSLIYGYTF.

The CDR3 loop reads CASSSMSGAPGEYF. CDR3 nucleotide sequence: TGTGCCAGCAGCTCTATGAGCGGGGCCCCCGGGGAGTACTTC. The chain links TRBV7-2 to TRBJ2-5; 7 bases line up with TRBD2. V lost 4 bases, J lost 12 bases, and 14 bases stayed unmatched. The V gene's germline CDR1 is SGHTA and CDR2 FQGNSA. The CDR3 runs to 14 residues.